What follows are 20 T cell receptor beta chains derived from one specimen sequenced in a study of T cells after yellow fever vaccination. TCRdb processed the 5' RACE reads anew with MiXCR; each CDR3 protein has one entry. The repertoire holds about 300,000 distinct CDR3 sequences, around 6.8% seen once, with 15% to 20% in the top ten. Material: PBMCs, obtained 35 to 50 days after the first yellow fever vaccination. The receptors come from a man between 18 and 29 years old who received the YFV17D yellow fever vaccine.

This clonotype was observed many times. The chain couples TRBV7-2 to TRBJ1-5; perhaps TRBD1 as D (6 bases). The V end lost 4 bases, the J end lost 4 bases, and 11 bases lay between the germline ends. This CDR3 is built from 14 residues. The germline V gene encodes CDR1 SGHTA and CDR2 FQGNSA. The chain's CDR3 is CASSSRGWNQPQHF. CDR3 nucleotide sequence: TGTGCCAGCAGCTCCAGGGGATGGAATCAGCCCCAGCATTTT. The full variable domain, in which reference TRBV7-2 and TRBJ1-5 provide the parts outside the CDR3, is GAGVSQSPSNKVTEKGKDVELRCDPISGHTALYWYRQSLGQGLEFLIYFQGNSAPDKSGLPSDRFSAERTGGSVSTLTIQRTQQEDSAVYLCASSSRGWNQPQHFGDGTRLSIL.

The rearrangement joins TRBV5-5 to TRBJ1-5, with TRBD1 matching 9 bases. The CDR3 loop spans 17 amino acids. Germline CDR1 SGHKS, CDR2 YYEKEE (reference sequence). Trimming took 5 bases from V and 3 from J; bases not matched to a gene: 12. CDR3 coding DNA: TGTGCCAGCAGTAGCCACCCGGGACAGGGATTCAATCAGCCCCAGCATTTT. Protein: CASSSHPGQGFNQPQHF.

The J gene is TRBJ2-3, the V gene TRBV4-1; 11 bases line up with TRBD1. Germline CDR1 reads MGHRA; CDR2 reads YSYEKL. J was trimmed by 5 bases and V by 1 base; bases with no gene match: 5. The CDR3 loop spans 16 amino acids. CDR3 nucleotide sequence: TGCGCCAGCAGCCAAGCCGGGACAGGGGGACAAGATACGCAGTATTTT. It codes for CASSQAGTGGQDTQYF.

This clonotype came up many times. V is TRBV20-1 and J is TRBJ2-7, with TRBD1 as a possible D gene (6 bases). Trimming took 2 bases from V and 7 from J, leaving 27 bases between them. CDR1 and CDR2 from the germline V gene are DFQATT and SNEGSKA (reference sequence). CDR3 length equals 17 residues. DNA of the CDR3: TGCAGTGCTAGAACCATTGGGGGCAGGAGACGGCTAGGGGAGCAGTACTTC. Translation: CSARTIGGRRRLGEQYF.

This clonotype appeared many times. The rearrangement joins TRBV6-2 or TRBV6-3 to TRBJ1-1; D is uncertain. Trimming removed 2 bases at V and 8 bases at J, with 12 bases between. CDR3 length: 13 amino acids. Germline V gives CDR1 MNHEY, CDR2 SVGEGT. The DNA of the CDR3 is TGTGCCAGCAGTTACCTGCAGGAGGCGGAAGCTTTCTTT. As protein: CASSYLQEAEAFF.

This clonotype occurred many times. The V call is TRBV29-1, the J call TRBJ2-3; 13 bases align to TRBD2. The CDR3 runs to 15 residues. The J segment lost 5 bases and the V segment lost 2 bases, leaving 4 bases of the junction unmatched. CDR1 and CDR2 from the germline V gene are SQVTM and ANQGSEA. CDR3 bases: TGCAGCGTTGAAAGACTAGCGGGGGGCCAAGATACGCAGTATTTT. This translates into CSVERLAGGQDTQYF.

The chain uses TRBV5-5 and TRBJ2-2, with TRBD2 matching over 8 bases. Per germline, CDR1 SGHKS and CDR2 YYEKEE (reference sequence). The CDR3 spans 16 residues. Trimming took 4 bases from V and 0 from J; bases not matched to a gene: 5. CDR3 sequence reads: CASSQLAGTNTGELFF. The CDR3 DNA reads TGTGCCAGCAGCCAATTAGCGGGGACGAACACCGGGGAGCTGTTTTTT.

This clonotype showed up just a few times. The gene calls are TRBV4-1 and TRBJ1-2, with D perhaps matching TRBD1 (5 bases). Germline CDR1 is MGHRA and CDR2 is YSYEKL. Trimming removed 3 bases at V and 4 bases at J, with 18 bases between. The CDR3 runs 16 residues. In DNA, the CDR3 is TGCGCCAGCAGCCAGGGCCGGGGGACGGCGGTCTATGGCTACACCTTC. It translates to CASSQGRGTAVYGYTF.

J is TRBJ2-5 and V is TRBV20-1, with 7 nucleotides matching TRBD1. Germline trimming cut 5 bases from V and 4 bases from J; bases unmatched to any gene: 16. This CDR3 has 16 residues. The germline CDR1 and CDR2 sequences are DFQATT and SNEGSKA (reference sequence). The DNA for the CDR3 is TGCAGTGCTGCCGATCTAGACAGGGTGGCGGGAGAGACCCAGTACTTC. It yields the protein CSAADLDRVAGETQYF.

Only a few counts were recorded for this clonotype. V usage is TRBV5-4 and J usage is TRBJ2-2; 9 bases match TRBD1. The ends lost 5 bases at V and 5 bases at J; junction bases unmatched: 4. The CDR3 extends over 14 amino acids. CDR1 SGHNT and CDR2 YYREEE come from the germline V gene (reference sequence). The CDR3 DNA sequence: TGTGCCAGCAGGCTGACAGGGGGGACCGGGGAGCTGTTTTTT. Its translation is CASRLTGGTGELFF.

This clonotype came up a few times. The DNA for the CDR3 is TGTGCCAGCAGCTTAGATCTAGCGGGGGGGCAGTATTTT. Amino acid sequence: CASSLDLAGGQYF. The chain links TRBV7-2 to TRBJ2-3, with 11 bases aligning to TRBD2. The CDR3 is 13 amino acids. Germline V gene data show CDR1 as SGHTA and CDR2 as FQGNSA. J was trimmed by 11 bases and V by 1 base; bases with no gene match: 2.

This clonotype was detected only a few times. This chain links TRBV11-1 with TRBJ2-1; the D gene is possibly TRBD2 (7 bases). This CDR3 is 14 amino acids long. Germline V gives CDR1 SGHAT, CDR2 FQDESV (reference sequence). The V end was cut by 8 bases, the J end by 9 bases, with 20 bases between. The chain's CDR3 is CASGYGGPLSEQFF. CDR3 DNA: TGTGCCAGCGGATACGGGGGGCCCTTGAGTGAGCAGTTCTTC.

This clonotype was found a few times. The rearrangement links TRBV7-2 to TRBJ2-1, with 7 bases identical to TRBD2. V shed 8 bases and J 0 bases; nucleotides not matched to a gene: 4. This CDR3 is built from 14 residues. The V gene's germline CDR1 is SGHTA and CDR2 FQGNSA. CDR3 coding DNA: TGTGCCAGCGGGGGGGGGAGCTCCTACAATGAGCAGTTCTTC. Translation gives CASGGGSSYNEQFF.

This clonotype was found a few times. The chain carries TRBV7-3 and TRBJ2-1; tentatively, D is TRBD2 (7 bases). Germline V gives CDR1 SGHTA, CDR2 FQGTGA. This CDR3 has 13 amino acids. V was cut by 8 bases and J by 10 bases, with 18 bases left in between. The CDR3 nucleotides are TGTGCCAGCGCCTCGTCGGGGGGCGGGGAGCAGTTCTTC. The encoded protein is CASASSGGGEQFF.

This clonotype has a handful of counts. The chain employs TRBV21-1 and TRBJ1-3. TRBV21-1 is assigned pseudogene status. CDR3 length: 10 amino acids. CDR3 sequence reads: CASSKTPVRF. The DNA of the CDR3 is TGTGCCAGCAGCAAAACCCCCGTTAGATTT.

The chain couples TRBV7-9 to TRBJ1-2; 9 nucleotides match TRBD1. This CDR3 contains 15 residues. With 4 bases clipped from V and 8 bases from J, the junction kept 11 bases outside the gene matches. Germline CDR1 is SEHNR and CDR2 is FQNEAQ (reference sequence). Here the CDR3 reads CASSSLQDRGEGYTF. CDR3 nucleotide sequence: TGTGCCAGCAGCTCCTTGCAGGACAGGGGCGAAGGCTACACCTTC. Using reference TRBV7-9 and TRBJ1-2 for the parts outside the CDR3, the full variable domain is DTGVSQNPRHKITKRGQNVTFRCDPISEHNRLYWYRQTLGQGPEFLTYFQNEAQLEKSRLLSDRFSAERPKGSFSTLEIQRTEQGDSAMYLCASSSLQDRGEGYTFGSGTRLTVV.

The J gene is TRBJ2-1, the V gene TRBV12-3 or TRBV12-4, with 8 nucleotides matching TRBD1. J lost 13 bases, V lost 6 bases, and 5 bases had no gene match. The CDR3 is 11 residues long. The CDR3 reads CASSPDRVQFF. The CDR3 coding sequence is TGTGCCAGCAGCCCGGACAGGGTCCAGTTCTTC.

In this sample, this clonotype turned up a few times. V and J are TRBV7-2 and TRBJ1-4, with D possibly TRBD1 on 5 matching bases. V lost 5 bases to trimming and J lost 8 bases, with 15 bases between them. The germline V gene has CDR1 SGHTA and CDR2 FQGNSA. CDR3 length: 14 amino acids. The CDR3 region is CASSPRGDGEKLFF. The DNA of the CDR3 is TGTGCCAGCAGCCCCAGAGGGGACGGAGAAAAACTGTTTTTT.

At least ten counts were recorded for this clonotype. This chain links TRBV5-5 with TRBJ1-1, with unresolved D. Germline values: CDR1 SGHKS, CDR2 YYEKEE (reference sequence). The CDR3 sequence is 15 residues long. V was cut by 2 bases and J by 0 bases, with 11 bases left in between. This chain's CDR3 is CASSFVGGLNTEAFF. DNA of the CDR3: TGTGCCAGCAGCTTTGTCGGAGGGTTGAACACTGAAGCTTTCTTT.

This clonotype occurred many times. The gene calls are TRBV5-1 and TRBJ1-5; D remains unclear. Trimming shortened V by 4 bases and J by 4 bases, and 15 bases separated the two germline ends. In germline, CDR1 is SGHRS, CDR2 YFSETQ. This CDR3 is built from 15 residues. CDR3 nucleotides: TGCGCCAGCAGCCCCGACCCAGGTCCTAATCAGCCCCAGCATTTT. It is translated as CASSPDPGPNQPQHF.